A selection of T cell receptor beta chains follows, all from one sample in a study of control samples from healthy donors and cancer patients. Method: immunoSEQ multiplex PCR; TCRdb's copy keeps in-frame clones and lacks some. Of tens of thousands of clones listed, 93% are singletons. The source material was PBMCs. These receptors came from a woman between 50 and 59 years old with head and neck cancer. The CDR3 runs from the conserved cysteine through the conserved F or W. The order of the fields is D gene, V gene, J gene, clone size, CDR3 protein, CDR3 DNA. A D gene is named only where the DNA matches it firmly. Clone size is not always given. Where it is, it says once, few, many or a class for expanded clones.

TRBD1	TRBV5-1	TRBJ1-1	.	CASSSSQGAVNTEAFF	TGCGCCAGCAGCTCCTCCCAGGGGGCGGTGAACACTGAAGCTTTCTTT
TRBD1	TRBV5-1	TRBJ1-1	.	CASSLAMGQGSTEAFF	TGCGCCAGCAGCTTGGCCATGGGACAGGGGTCCACTGAAGCTTTCTTT
.	TRBV5-1	TRBJ2-5	.	CASSIGDTQETQYF	TGCGCCAGCAGCATAGGGGACACGCAAGAGACCCAGTACTTC
.	TRBV24-1	TRBJ2-5	.	CATSDLHGAGETQYF	TGTGCCACCAGTGATTTGCACGGGGCGGGAGAGACCCAGTACTTC
TRBD2	TRBV5-5	TRBJ2-5	.	CASSLATGVGRDQETQYF	TGTGCCAGCAGCTTGGCCACTGGGGTTGGGAGGGACCAAGAGACCCAGTACTTC
.	TRBV27	TRBJ2-1	.	CASTFSGGSYNEQFF	TGTGCCAGCACTTTTTCTGGGGGTTCCTACAATGAGCAGTTCTTC
.	TRBV27	TRBJ2-7	.	CASSLGGSSYEQYF	TGTGCCAGCAGTTTGGGTGGGTCCTCCTACGAGCAGTACTTC
TRBD1	TRBV6-2/TRBV6-3	TRBJ2-3	.	CASSYSIQGADTQYF	TGTGCCAGCAGTTATTCGATTCAGGGGGCAGATACGCAGTATTTT
TRBD1	TRBV18	TRBJ2-7	.	CASSEGQAISYEQYF	TGTGCCAGCTCAGAGGGACAGGCGATCTCCTACGAGCAGTACTTC
TRBD1	TRBV27	TRBJ2-7	.	CASSLTGQGKYEQYF	TGTGCCAGCAGTCTCACGGGACAGGGAAAGTACGAGCAGTACTTC
.	TRBV19	TRBJ2-2	.	CASSGTNTGELFF	TGTGCCAGTAGCGGCACGAACACCGGGGAGCTGTTTTTT
.	TRBV18	TRBJ1-1	.	CASSPSGLMNTEAFF	TGTGCCAGCTCACCCTCGGGGCTTATGAACACTGAAGCTTTCTTT
TRBD1	TRBV5-1	TRBJ2-2	.	CASSHRDRVTGELFF	TGCGCCAGCAGTCACCGGGACAGGGTCACCGGGGAGCTGTTTTTT
TRBD2	TRBV7-9	TRBJ2-3	.	CASSLRTSGNTDTQYF	TGTGCCAGCAGCCTAAGGACTAGCGGGAACACAGATACGCAGTATTTT
TRBD2	TRBV7-2	TRBJ2-7	.	CASSTGLAYTYEQYF	TGTGCCAGCAGCACGGGACTAGCTTACACCTACGAGCAGTACTTC
TRBD1	TRBV5-5	TRBJ2-5	.	CASSDRVYQETQYF	TGTGCCAGCAGCGACAGGGTGTACCAAGAGACCCAGTACTTC
.	TRBV5-1	TRBJ1-1	.	CASSGHDSMNTEAFF	TGCGCCAGCAGCGGCCACGACTCAATGAACACTGAAGCTTTCTTT
.	TRBV2	TRBJ1-2	.	CASSDRDYGYTF	TGTGCCAGCTCCGACAGAGACTATGGCTACACCTTC
.	TRBV7-7	TRBJ2-1	.	CASSAGSSPNNEQFF	TGTGCCAGCAGCGCCGGGTCCTCCCCTAACAATGAGCAGTTCTTC
.	TRBV19	TRBJ2-6	once	CASSLYYTGTRYSGANVLTF	TGTGCCAGTAGTCTGTATTATACAGGAACCCGTTACTCTGGGGCCAACGTCCTGACTTTC
.	TRBV23-1	TRBJ1-4	.	CASRFLEDEDTTAEKLFF	TGCGCCAGCCGATTCCTGGAGGACGAGGACACCACGGCCGAAAAACTGTTTTTT
TRBD1	TRBV28	TRBJ2-5	.	CASSLGQDSGTQYF	TGTGCCAGCAGTCTGGGACAGGACAGCGGGACCCAGTACTTC
TRBD1	TRBV2	TRBJ1-5	.	CASRETGGTGYQPQHF	TGTGCCAGCAGGGAGACAGGGGGAACTGGTTATCAGCCCCAGCATTTT
.	TRBV3-1/TRBV3-2	TRBJ1-1	.	CASSQGTAEAFF	TGTGCCAGCAGCCAAGGGACAGCTGAAGCTTTCTTT
.	TRBV7-6	TRBJ2-6	.	CASSLGDSGANVLTF	TGTGCCAGCAGCTTAGGAGACTCTGGGGCCAACGTCCTGACTTTC
.	TRBV7-2	TRBJ1-2	.	CASSLIVPLVSGYTF	TGTGCCAGCAGCTTAATAGTCCCCCTCGTGAGCGGCTACACCTTC
.	TRBV10-3	TRBJ1-3	.	CAISSGGNGNTIYF	TGTGCCATCAGCTCTGGGGGGAATGGAAACACCATATATTTT
TRBD1	TRBV12-3/TRBV12-4	TRBJ1-6	.	CASRTGEYSPLHF	TGTGCCAGCAGAACAGGGGAATATTCACCCCTCCACTTT
TRBD1	TRBV28	TRBJ2-7	.	CASSLGTATYEQYF	TGTGCCAGCAGCCTCGGGACAGCAACCTACGAGCAGTACTTC
.	TRBV9	TRBJ2-2	.	CASSPQGAGASGNTGELFF	TGTGCCAGCAGCCCTCAGGGGGCTGGGGCTAGCGGGAACACCGGGGAGCTGTTTTTT
.	TRBV5-1	TRBJ2-3	.	CASSLGGPSTDTQYF	TGCGCCAGCAGCTTGGGGGGGCCGAGCACAGATACGCAGTATTTT
.	TRBV4-2	TRBJ2-7	.	CASSQETLPTGKYEQYF	TGTGCCAGCAGCCAAGAAACCCTCCCGACTGGGAAATACGAGCAGTACTTC
.	TRBV19	TRBJ2-7	.	CASSPYTSGSEQYF	TGTGCCAGTAGTCCGTACACCTCAGGGTCCGAGCAGTACTTC
TRBD1	TRBV6-2/TRBV6-3	TRBJ1-1	.	CASSPDRGNTEAFF	TGTGCCAGCAGTCCGGACAGGGGGAATACTGAAGCTTTCTTT
.	TRBV12-3/TRBV12-4	TRBJ1-6	.	CASSSINSPLHF	TGTGCCAGCAGTTCAATTAATTCACCCCTCCACTTT
.	TRBV6-6	TRBJ2-7	.	CASVERQPYEQYF	TGTGCCAGCGTAGAGCGGCAGCCCTACGAGCAGTACTTC
TRBD1	TRBV6-5	TRBJ2-7	.	CASSFRDRDYEQYF	TGTGCCAGCAGTTTCCGGGACAGGGACTACGAGCAGTACTTC
.	TRBV6-2/TRBV6-3	TRBJ1-1	.	CASSSRGGTEAFF	TGTGCCAGCAGTTCCCGGGGGGGCACTGAAGCTTTCTTT
.	TRBV27	TRBJ1-2	.	CASSLSSRVNYGYTF	TGTGCCAGCAGTTTATCTAGCAGGGTCAACTATGGCTACACCTTC
.	TRBV5-1	TRBJ2-2	.	CASSLARQGNTGELFF	TGCGCCAGCAGCTTGGCCCGGCAGGGAAACACCGGGGAGCTGTTTTTT
.	TRBV5-4	TRBJ2-1	.	CASKGSGPEQFF	TGTGCCAGCAAGGGGTCAGGACCTGAGCAGTTCTTC
.	TRBV21-1	TRBJ2-7	few	CASPHSTGLAKSYEQYF	TGTGCCAGCCCCCATTCAACGGGGCTAGCGAAATCCTACGAGCAGTACTTC
TRBD1	TRBV14	TRBJ2-5	once	CASSFGQGPMAQYF	TGTGCCAGCAGCTTCGGACAGGGGCCCATGGCCCAGTACTTC
.	TRBV3-1/TRBV3-2	TRBJ1-6	.	CASSQVGQYNSPLHF	TGTGCCAGCAGCCAAGTAGGGCAATATAATTCACCCCTCCACTTT
TRBD1	TRBV28	TRBJ2-7	once	CASRITGDLYEQYF	TGTGCCAGCAGGATAACAGGGGATCTGTACGAGCAGTACTTC
.	TRBV4-1	TRBJ2-3	.	CASSQGIGTDTQYF	TGCGCCAGCAGCCAGGGAATCGGCACAGATACGCAGTATTTT